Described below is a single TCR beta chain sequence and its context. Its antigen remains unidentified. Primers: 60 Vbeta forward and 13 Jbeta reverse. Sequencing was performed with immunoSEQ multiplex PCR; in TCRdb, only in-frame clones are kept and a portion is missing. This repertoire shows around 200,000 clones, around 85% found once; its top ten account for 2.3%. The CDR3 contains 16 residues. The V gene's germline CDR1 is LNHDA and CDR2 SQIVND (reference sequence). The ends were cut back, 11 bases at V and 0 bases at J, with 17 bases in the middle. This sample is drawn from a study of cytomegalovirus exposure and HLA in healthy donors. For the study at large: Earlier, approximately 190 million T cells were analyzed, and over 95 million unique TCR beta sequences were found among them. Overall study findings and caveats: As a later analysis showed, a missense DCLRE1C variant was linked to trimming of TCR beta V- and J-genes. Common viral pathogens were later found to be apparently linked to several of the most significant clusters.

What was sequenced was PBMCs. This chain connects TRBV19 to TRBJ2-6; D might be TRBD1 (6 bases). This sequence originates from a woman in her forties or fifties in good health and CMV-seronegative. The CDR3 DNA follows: TGTGCCGTCGAAACAGGGTATAGCTCTGGGGCCAACGTCCTGACTTTC. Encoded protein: CAVETGYSSGANVLTF.